The 18 T cell receptor beta chains below all came from one sample that was sequenced in a study of human T cells and chemical hapten exposure. Time point indicated: patch test 1, 2 weeks after DPC sensitization. Treatment here: therapeutic diphenylcyclopropenone sensitization with weekly scalp DPC. Each CDR3 protein is one row after TCRdb ran MiXCR on the RACE reads. Counted here are fewer than 100,000 distinct CDR3 sequences, approximately 12% occurring once; the ten biggest clones make up roughly 3.6%. Sample: whole blood, taken in connection with sensitization to the hapten diphenylcyclopropenone (DPC). The receptors shown here come from a woman aged 55-69 years with alopecia areata. Some clones in this sample may be carry-over from other donors' samples.

CDR3 residues: CASSRQDYGYTF. The CDR3 bases are TGTGCCAGCAGCCGTCAGGACTATGGCTACACCTTC. The gene calls are TRBV5-6 and TRBJ1-2; D ambiguous. Trimming stripped 4 bases from V and 3 bases from J, with 7 bases between. Per germline, CDR1 SGHDT and CDR2 YYEEEE. The CDR3 runs to 12 residues.

The V and J genes are TRBV10-3 and TRBJ2-3, with unresolved D. Germline V gene data show CDR1 as ENHRY and CDR2 as SYGVKD. The CDR3 is 11 residues long. V gave up 4 bases and J gave up 4 bases, with 3 bases separating them. In nucleotides, the CDR3 is TGTGCCATCAGTGGTGCAGATACGCAGTATTTT. It translates to CAISGADTQYF.

The V and J genes are TRBV10-3 and TRBJ1-3; TRBD1 matches 7 bases. Unmatched junction bases numbered 3, after V lost 10 bases and J lost 3 bases. Germline assignment: CDR1 ENHRY and CDR2 SYGVKD. The CDR3 covers 12 residues. The CDR3 sequence: CATRTGGNTIYF. The CDR3, as DNA: TGTGCCACGCGGACAGGTGGAAACACCATATATTTT.

This clonotype was recorded at least ten times. The rearrangement uses TRBV20-1 and TRBJ1-2; tentatively, D is TRBD1 (6 bases). CDR3 length: 14 amino acids. V was pared by 3 bases and J by 3 bases, with 14 bases between. Germline V gene data show CDR1 as DFQATT and CDR2 as SNEGSKA (reference sequence). The CDR3 bases are TGCAGTGCTAGGCCGGGCGGGGGCTACTATGGCTACACCTTC. As protein: CSARPGGGYYGYTF.

This clonotype has more than one count but fewer than ten. The chain links TRBV20-1 to TRBJ1-2; no definite D call. CDR1 and CDR2 from the germline V gene are DFQATT and SNEGSKA (reference sequence). V shed 6 bases and J shed 3 bases, with 14 bases lying between them. The CDR3 is 13 amino acids. CDR3 amino acids: CSALEPGDYGYTF. CDR3 DNA: TGCAGTGCCCTTGAACCAGGAGACTATGGCTACACCTTC.

This clonotype has at least ten counts. This chain uses TRBV7-9 with TRBJ2-6; a possible D gene is TRBD1 (5 bases). CDR1 is SEHNR, CDR2 FQNEAQ, per germline (reference sequence). Trimming left V 2 bases short and J 2 bases short, with 7 bases between. CDR3 length: 15 residues. As DNA, the CDR3 is TGTGCCAGCAGCTTAAGGGGCGCTGGGGCCAACGTCCTGACTTTC. It encodes CASSLRGAGANVLTF.

This clonotype was detected many times. The V and J genes are TRBV12-3 or TRBV12-4 and TRBJ1-6, with 11 bases aligning to TRBD1. Trimming at V came to 4 bases and at J to 7 bases, leaving 6 bases not matched to a gene. This CDR3 spans 16 amino acids. The CDR3, as DNA: TGTGCCAGCAGTTCCTTGGACAGGGGGCACAATTCACCCCTCCACTTT. It encodes CASSSLDRGHNSPLHF.

This chain joins TRBV6-1 and TRBJ2-7; 8 positions match TRBD2. Germline values: CDR1 MNHNS, CDR2 SASEGT. The CDR3 runs 17 residues. V shed 5 bases, J shed 0 bases, and the junction held 12 bases outside the gene matches. In DNA, the CDR3 is TGTGCCAGCAGTAAACGGGATAGCGGGGTTTACTCCTACGAGCAGTACTTC. This sequence encodes CASSKRDSGVYSYEQYF.

This clonotype turned up a few times. The J gene is TRBJ1-5, the V gene TRBV12-3 or TRBV12-4, with TRBD1 as a possible D gene (6 bases). V was clipped by 5 bases and J by 11 bases, with 13 bases between them. The CDR3 spans 12 residues. The DNA of the CDR3 is TGTGCCAGCAGTGTAGTCAGGGGAACCCAGCATTTT. It translates to CASSVVRGTQHF.

This clonotype was counted only a few times. This chain links TRBV12-3 or TRBV12-4 with TRBJ1-1; the match to TRBD1 covers 7 bases. Trimming took 0 bases from V and 4 from J; bases not matched to a gene: 8. The CDR3 length is 16 residues. CDR3 amino acids: CASSLAGDRVITEAFF. In DNA, the CDR3 is TGTGCCAGCAGTTTAGCGGGTGACAGGGTGATCACTGAAGCTTTCTTT.

Ten or more counts support this clonotype. This rearrangement joins TRBV7-9 to TRBJ1-4, with D unclear. The length of the CDR3 is 18 residues. V gave up 3 bases and J gave up 0 bases, with 17 bases separating them. CDR1 SEHNR and CDR2 FQNEAQ come from the germline V gene (reference sequence). CDR3 protein: CASSFRWSRSATNEKLFF. CDR3 sequence (DNA): TGTGCCAGCAGCTTCCGGTGGAGCAGGTCTGCAACTAATGAAAAACTGTTTTTT.

The chain recombines TRBV29-1 with TRBJ1-1; D gene unclear. This CDR3 has 13 amino acids. The V gene's germline CDR1 is SQVTM and CDR2 ANQGSEA. Trimming pared 4 bases from V and 4 bases from J, leaving 13 bases between. The CDR3 DNA reads TGCAGCGTTGCTCTGGGGATAGGCACTGAAGCTTTCTTT. Encoded protein: CSVALGIGTEAFF. The full variable domain, in which reference TRBV29-1 and TRBJ1-1 provide the parts outside the CDR3, is SAVISQKPSRDICQRGTSLTIQCQVDSQVTMMFWYRQQPGQSLTLIATANQGSEATYESGFVIDKFPISRPNLTFSTLTVSNMSPEDSSIYLCSVALGIGTEAFFGQGTRLTVV.

The CDR3, as DNA: TGCAGCGGGGGAAATGGGGTGAACACTGAAGCTTTCTTT. Translation gives CSGGNGVNTEAFF. The chain employs TRBV29-1 and TRBJ1-1; D remains ambiguous. This CDR3 comprises 13 residues. Per the germline V gene, CDR1 is SQVTM and CDR2 is ANQGSEA. V lost 7 bases, J lost 0 bases, and 12 bases lay in between.

This clonotype was seen many times. The chain has TRBV9 and TRBJ2-3, with 8 bases aligning to TRBD2. Looked up from germline, CDR1 is SGDLS and CDR2 is YYNGEE. This CDR3 region has 19 residues. With 3 bases clipped from V and 0 bases from J, the junction kept 15 bases outside the gene matches. CDR3 residues: CASSARDPRGGISTDTQYF. The CDR3 DNA reads TGTGCCAGCAGCGCCCGCGACCCCCGCGGGGGGATCAGCACAGATACGCAGTATTTT.

This clonotype was observed a handful of times. J is TRBJ2-1 and V is TRBV9; 9 nucleotides align to TRBD2. CDR3 length: 13 residues. V shed 7 bases and J 9 bases; nucleotides not matched to a gene: 8. Germline values: CDR1 SGDLS, CDR2 YYNGEE. DNA for the CDR3: TGTGCCAGCGCCTCAGCGGGGGGCGGTGAGCAGTTCTTC. This gives the protein CASASAGGGEQFF.

The chain has TRBV23-1 and TRBJ1-1; D uncertain. TRBV23-1 carries the ORF label, with uncertain function. The V gene lost 8 bases and the J gene lost 2 bases, with 12 bases spanning the gap. This CDR3 has 13 amino acids. DNA of the CDR3: TGCGCCAGCCAATTGGACGGAAACACTGAAGCTTTCTTT. It translates to CASQLDGNTEAFF.

This clonotype was found many times. The gene calls are TRBV19 and TRBJ2-4; perhaps TRBD2 as D (6 bases). Germline CDR1 reads LNHDA; CDR2 reads SQIVND (reference sequence). Trimming pared 4 bases from V and 0 bases from J, leaving 13 bases between. This CDR3 comprises 16 residues. Here the CDR3 DNA reads TGTGCCAGTAGTAGGAGGGGAGGTTCAGCCAAAAACATTCAGTACTTC. Translated, it gives CASSRRGGSAKNIQYF.

The chain links TRBV20-1 to TRBJ2-3; 10 bases map to TRBD2. Germline CDR1 is DFQATT and CDR2 is SNEGSKA (reference sequence). V lost 5 bases to trimming and J lost 2 bases; unmatched junction nucleotides: 10. This CDR3 is built from 16 residues. CDR3 residues: CSAQAQLAGLTDTQYF. In DNA, the CDR3 is TGCAGTGCTCAAGCCCAACTAGCGGGGCTCACAGATACGCAGTATTTT.